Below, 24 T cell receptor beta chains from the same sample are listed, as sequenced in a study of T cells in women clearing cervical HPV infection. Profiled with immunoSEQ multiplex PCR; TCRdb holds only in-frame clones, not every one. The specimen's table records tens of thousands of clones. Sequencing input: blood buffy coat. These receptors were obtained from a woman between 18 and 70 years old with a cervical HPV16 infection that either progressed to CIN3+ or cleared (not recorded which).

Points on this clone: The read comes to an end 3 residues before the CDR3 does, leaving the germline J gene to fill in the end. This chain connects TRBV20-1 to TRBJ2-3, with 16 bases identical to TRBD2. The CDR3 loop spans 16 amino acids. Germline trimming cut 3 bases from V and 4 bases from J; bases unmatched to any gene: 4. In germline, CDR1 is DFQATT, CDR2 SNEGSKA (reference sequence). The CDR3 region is CSARGGLAGGADTQYF. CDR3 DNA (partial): TGCAGTGCTAGGGGGGGACTAGCGGGAGGGGCAGATACG.

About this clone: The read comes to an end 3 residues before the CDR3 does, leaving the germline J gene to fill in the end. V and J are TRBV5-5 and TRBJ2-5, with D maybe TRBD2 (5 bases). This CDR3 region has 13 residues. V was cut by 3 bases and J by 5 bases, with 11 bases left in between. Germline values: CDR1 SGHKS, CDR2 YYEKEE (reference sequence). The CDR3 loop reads CASSSVPGETQYF. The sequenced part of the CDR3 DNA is TGTGCCAGCAGCTCTGTCCCGGGGGAGACC.

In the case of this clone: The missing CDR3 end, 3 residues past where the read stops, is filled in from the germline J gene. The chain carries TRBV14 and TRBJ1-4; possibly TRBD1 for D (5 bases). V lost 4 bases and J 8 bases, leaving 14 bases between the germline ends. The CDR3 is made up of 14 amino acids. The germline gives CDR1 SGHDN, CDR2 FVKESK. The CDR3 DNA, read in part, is TGTGCCAGCAGCCCCCGCAGGGCGGGGGAAAAA. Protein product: CASSPRRAGEK. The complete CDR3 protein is CASSPRRAGEKLFF.

CDR3 DNA, as far as it was read: TGTGCCCTTCGGGCTAGCGATGAG. It is translated as CALRASDE. The entire CDR3 protein reads CALRASDEQFF. This chain connects TRBV2 to TRBJ2-1; possible D gene TRBD2, 6 bases. The read stops 3 residues short of the end of the CDR3; the missing end is completed from the germline J gene. Trimming left V 11 bases short and J 8 bases short, with 13 bases between. Germline V lookup: CDR1 SNHLY, CDR2 FYNNEI. This CDR3 comprises 11 residues.

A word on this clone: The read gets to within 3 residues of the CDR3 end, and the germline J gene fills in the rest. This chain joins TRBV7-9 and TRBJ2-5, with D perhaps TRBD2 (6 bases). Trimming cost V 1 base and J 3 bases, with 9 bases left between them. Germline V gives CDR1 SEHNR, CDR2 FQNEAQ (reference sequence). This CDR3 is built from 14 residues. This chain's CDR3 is CASSLGASEETQYF. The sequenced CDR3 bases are TGTGCCAGCAGCTTAGGAGCTAGCGAAGAGACC.

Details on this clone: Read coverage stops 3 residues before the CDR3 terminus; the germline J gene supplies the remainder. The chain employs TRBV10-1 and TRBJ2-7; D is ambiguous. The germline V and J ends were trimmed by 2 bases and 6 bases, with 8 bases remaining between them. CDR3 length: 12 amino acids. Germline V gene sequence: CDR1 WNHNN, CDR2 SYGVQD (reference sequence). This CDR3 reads CASSELGVEQYF. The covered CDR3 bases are TGCGCCAGCAGTGAGCTAGGAGTCGAG.

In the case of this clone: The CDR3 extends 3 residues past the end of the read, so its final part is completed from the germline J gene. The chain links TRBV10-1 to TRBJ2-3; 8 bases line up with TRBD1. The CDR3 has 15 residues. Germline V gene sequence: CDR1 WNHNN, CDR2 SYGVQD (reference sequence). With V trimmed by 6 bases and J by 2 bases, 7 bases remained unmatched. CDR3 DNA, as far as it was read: TGCGCCAGCAGCCCTCGACAGGGGCCCACAGATACG. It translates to CASSPRQGPTDT. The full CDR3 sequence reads CASSPRQGPTDTQYF.

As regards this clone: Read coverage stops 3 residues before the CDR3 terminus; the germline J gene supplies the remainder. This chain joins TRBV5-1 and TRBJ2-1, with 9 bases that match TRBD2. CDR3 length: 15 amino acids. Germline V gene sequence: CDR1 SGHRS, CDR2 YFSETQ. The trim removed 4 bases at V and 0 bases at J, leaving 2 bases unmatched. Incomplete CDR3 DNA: TGCGCCAGCAGCCTTAGCGGGAGCTCCTACAATGAG. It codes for CASSLSGSSYNE. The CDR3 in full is CASSLSGSSYNEQFF.

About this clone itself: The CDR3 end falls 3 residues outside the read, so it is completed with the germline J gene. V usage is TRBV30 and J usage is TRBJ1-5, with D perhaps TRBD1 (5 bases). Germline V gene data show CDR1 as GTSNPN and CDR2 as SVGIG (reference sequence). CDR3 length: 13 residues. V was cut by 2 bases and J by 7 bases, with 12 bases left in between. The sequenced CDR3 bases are TGTGCCTGGAGTCCTCAGGGATCGCAGCCC. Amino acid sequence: CAWSPQGSQP. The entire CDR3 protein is CAWSPQGSQPQHF.

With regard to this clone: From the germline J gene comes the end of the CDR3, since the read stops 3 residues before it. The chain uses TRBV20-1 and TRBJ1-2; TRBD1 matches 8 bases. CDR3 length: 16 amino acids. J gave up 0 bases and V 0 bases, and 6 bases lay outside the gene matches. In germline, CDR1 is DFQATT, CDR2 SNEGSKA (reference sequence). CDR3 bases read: TGCAGTGCTAGAGAAGAGGACAGGGCAGCTAACTATGGC. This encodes CSAREEDRAANYG. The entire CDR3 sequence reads CSAREEDRAANYGYTF.

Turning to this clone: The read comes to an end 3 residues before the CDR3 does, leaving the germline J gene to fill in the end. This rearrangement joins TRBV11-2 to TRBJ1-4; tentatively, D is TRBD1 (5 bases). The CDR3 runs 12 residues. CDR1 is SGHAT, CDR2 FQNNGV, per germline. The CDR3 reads CASSTWDYELFF. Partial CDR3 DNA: TGTGCCAGCAGCACGTGGGACTATGAA.

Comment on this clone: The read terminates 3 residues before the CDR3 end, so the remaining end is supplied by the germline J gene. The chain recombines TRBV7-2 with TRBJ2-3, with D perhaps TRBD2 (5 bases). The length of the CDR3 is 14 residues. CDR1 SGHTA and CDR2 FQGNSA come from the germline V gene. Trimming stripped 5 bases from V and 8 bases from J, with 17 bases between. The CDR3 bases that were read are TGTGCCAGCAGCCCACAAGGGCAGGCGGGTACG. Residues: CASSPQGQAGT. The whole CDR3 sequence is CASSPQGQAGTQYF.

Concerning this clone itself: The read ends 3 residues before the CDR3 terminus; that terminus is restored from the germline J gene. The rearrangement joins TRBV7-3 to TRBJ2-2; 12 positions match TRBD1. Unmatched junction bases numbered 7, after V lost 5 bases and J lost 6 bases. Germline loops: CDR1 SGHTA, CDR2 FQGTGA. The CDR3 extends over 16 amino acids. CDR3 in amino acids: CASSAPGTGGPGELFF. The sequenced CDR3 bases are TGTGCCAGCAGCGCCCCCGGGACAGGGGGCCCCGGGGAG.

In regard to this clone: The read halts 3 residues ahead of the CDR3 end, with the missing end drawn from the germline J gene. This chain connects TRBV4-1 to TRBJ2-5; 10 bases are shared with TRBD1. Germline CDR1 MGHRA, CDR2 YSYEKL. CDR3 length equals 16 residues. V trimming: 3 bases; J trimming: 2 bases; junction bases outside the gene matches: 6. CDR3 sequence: CASSQRGDRGQETQYF. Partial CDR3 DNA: TGCGCCAGCAGCCAGCGTGGGGACAGGGGACAAGAGACC.

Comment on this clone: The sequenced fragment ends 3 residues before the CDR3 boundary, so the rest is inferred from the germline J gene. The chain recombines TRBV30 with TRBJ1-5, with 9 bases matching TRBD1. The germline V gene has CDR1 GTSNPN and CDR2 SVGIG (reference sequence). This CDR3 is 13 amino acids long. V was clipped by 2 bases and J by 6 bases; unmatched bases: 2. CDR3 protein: CAWSRQGVQPQHF. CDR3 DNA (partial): TGTGCCTGGAGTAGACAGGGGGTTCAGCCC. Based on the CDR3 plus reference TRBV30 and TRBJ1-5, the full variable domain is SQTIHQWPATLVQPVGSPLSLECTVEGTSNPNLYWYRQAAGRGLQLLFYSVGIGQISSEVPQNLSASRPQDRQFILSSKKLLLSDSGFYLCAWSRQGVQPQHFGDGTRLSIL.

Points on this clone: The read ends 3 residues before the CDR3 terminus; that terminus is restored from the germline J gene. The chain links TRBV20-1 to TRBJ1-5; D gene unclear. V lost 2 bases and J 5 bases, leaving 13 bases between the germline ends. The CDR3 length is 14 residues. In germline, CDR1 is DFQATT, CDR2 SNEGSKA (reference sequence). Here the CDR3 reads CSARTGRRDQPQHF. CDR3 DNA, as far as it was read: TGCAGTGCTAGAACCGGCCGGAGGGATCAGCCC.

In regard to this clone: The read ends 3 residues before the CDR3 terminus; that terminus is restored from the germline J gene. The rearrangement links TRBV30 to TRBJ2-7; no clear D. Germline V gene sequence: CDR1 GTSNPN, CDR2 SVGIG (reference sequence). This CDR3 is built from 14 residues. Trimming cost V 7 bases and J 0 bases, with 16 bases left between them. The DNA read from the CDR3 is TGTGCCTATACCAGCGCGGAGAGCTCCTACGAG. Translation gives CAYTSAESSYE. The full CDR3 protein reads CAYTSAESSYEQYF.

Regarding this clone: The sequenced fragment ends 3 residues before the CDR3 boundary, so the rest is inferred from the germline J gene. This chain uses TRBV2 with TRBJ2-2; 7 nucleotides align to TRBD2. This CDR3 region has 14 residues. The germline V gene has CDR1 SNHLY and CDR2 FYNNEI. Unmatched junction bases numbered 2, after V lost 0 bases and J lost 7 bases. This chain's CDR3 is CASSEARGNGELFF. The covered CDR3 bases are TGTGCCAGCAGTGAAGCGCGGGGGAACGGGGAG.

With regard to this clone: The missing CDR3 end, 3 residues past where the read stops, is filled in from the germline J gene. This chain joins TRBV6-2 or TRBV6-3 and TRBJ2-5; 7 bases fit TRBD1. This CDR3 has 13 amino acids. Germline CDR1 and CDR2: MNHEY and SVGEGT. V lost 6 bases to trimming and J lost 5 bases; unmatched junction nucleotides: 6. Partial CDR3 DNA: TGTGCCAGCAGCTCGACAGGGTTGGAGACC. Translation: CASSSTGLET. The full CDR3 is CASSSTGLETQYF.

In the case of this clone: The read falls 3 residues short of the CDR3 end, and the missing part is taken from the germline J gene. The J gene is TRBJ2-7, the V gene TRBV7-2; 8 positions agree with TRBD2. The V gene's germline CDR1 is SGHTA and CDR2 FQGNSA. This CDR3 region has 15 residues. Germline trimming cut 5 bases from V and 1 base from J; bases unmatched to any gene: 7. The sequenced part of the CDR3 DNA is TGTGCCAGCAGCCTGCACGCGGGAGGATCCTACGAG. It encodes CASSLHAGGSYE. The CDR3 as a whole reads CASSLHAGGSYEQYF.

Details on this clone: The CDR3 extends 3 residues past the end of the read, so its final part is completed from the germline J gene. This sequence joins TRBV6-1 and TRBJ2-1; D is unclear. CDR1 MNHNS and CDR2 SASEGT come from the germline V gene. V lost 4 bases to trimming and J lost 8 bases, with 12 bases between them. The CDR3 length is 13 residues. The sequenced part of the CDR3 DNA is TGTGCCAGCAGTGTTAGGGTTGAATATGAG. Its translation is CASSVRVEYE. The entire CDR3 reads CASSVRVEYEQFF.

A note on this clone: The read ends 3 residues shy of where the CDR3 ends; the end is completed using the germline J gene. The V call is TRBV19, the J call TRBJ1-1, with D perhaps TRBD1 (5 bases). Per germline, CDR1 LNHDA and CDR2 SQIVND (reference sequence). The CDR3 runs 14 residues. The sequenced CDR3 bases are TGTGCCAGTAGGATTGGGCGTGGGGGGACGGAA. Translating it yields CASRIGRGGTE. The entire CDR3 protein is CASRIGRGGTEAFF. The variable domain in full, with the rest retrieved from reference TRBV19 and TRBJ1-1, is DGGITQSPKYLFRKEGQNVTLSCEQNLNHDAMYWYRQDPGQGLRLIYYSQIVNDFQKGDIAEGYSVSREKKESFPLTVTSAQKNPTAFYLCASRIGRGGTEAFFGQGTRLTVV.

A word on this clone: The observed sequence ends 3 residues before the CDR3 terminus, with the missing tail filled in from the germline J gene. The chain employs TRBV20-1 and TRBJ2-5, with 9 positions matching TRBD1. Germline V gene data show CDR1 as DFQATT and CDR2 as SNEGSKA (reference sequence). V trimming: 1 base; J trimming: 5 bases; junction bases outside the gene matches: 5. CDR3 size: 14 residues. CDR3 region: CSARGNRGQETQYF. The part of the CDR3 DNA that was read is TGCAGTGCTAGAGGAAACAGGGGGCAGGAGACC.

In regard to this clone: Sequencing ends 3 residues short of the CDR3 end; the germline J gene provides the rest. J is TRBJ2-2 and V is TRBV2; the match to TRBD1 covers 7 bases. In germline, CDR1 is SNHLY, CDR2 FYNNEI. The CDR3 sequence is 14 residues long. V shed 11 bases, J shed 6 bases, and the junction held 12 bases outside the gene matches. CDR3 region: CALQKGGAAGELFF. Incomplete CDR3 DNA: TGTGCCCTCCAAAAAGGGGGCGCGGCCGGGGAG.